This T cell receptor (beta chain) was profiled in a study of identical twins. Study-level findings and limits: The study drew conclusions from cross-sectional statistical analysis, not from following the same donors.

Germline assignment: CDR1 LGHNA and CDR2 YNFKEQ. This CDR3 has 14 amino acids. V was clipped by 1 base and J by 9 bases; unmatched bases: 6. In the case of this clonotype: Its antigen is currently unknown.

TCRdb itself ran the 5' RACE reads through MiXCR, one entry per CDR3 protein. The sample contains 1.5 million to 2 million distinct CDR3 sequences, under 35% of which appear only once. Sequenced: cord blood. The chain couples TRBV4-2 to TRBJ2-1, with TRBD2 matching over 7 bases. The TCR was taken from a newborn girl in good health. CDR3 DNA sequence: TGTGCCAGCAGCCAAGGTATAGCGGGTACTGAGCAGTTCTTC. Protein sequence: CASSQGIAGTEQFF.